The subject of this entry is one TCR beta chain. One end of the junction fails to match germline, which may point to a read error. This specimen includes other DNA sequences encoding the same CDR3. The authors' processing: How many nucleated cells were present was estimated from reference gene primer amplification. TCRdb's copy holds only in-frame clones and misses some; the assay was immunoSEQ multiplex PCR. Clonal size and the V and J genes are those of that table, whereas D and trimming came from the DNA. The sample has more than 200,000 clones; over 85% are singletons. The study drew participants aged about 18 to 89 years from about two dozen US areas. Cohorts were assigned according to the clinical history that participants reported. The CDR3 runs to 15 residues. Per germline, CDR1 SEHNR and CDR2 FQNEAQ (reference sequence). This record comes from a study of blood T cell repertoires in COVID-19. Study overall: PBMCs, B-cell-depleted T cells, or T cells provided the cDNA or gDNA that made up the material.

This TCR was sampled from a woman in her 30s with acute COVID-19. Sequenced sample: PBMCs or T cells enriched from blood (not recorded which). The chain has TRBV7-9 and TRBJ1-4; 8 bases are shared with TRBD1. Here the CDR3 reads CASSLAGGTNEKLFF. Written as DNA, the CDR3 is TGTGCCAGCAGCCTAGCAGGGGGCACTAATGAAAAACTGTTTTTT.